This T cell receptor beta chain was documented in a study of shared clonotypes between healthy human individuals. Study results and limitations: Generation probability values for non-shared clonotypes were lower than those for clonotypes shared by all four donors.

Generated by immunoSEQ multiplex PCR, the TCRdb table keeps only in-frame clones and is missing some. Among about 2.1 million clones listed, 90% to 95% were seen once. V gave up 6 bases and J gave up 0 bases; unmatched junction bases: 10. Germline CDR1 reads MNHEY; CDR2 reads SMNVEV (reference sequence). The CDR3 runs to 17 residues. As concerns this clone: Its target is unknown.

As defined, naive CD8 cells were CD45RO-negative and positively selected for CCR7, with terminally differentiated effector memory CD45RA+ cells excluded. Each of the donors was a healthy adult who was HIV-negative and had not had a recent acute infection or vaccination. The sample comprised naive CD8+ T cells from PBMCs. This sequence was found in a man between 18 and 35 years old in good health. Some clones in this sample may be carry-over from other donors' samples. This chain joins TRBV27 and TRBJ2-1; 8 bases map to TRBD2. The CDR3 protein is CASRPRPGLGSYNEQFF. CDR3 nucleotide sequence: TGTGCCAGCAGACCGCGACCGGGACTAGGCTCCTACAATGAGCAGTTCTTC.